These 5 T cell receptor beta chains were sequenced from one sample in a study of cytomegalovirus exposure and HLA in healthy donors. The study ran its PCR with 60 Vbeta and 13 Jbeta primers. Method: immunoSEQ multiplex PCR; TCRdb's copy keeps in-frame clones and lacks some. The sample lists about 130,000 clones, 65% to 85% occurring once. Material: PBMCs. These receptors came from a man between 18 and 29 years old in good health and CMV-seropositive.

V usage is TRBV9 and J usage is TRBJ1-3; D not certain. The germline V gene has CDR1 SGDLS and CDR2 YYNGEE. This CDR3 has 13 residues. V lost 3 bases to trimming and J lost 0 bases, with 4 bases between them. The CDR3 DNA reads TGTGCCAGCAGCGCAGGCTCTGGAAACACCATATATTTT. Its protein is CASSAGSGNTIYF.

V gene TRBV9 combines with J gene TRBJ2-1; 13 nucleotides line up with TRBD2. The length of the CDR3 is 18 residues. Germline lookup yields CDR1 SGDLS and CDR2 YYNGEE. Trimming cost V 0 bases and J 9 bases; bases outside gene matches: 12. The CDR3 nucleotides read TGTGCCAGCAGCGTAGCACTAGCGGGAGGGCCGAAGGGTACTGAGCAGTTCTTC. It specifies CASSVALAGGPKGTEQFF.

The rearrangement joins TRBV15 to TRBJ2-1; 11 nucleotides align to TRBD2. V gave up 3 bases and J gave up 0 bases; unmatched junction bases: 7. The germline gives CDR1 LNHNV, CDR2 YYDKDF (reference sequence). CDR3 length equals 18 residues. This CDR3 reads CATSRDPSGRLSYNEQFF. DNA for the CDR3: TGTGCCACCAGCAGGGATCCTAGCGGGAGGCTCTCCTACAATGAGCAGTTCTTC.

The chain carries TRBV11-2 and TRBJ2-1; perhaps TRBD2 as D (6 bases). CDR3 size: 12 residues. The germline gives CDR1 SGHAT, CDR2 FQNNGV. Trimming took off 7 bases at V and 4 bases at J, with 8 bases between the two ends. The CDR3 spells CASMAGYNEQFF. DNA of the CDR3: TGTGCCAGCATGGCGGGGTACAATGAGCAGTTCTTC.

The rearrangement uses TRBV7-9 and TRBJ2-7, with a weak D call TRBD1 (6 bases). Trimming took off 3 bases at V and 3 bases at J, with 18 bases between the two ends. The CDR3 loop spans 16 amino acids. Germline V gene data show CDR1 as SEHNR and CDR2 as FQNEAQ (reference sequence). The CDR3: CASSFGVPTGDYEQYF. In nucleotides, the CDR3 is TGTGCCAGCAGCTTTGGGGTCCCGACAGGAGACTACGAGCAGTACTTC.